The rows below give T cell receptor beta chains drawn from one sample of a study of cytomegalovirus exposure and HLA in healthy donors. TCRdb keeps only in-frame clones here, not all; method: immunoSEQ multiplex PCR. The repertoire includes 150,000 to 200,000 clones, around 79% of them detected once, and around 4.3% sits in the top ten. Sequencing input: PBMCs. The receptors derive from a woman between 25 and 40 years old in good health and CMV-seropositive. CDR3s include the opening cysteine and the closing phenylalanine or tryptophan. The order of the fields is J gene, V gene, D gene, clone size, CDR3 length, CDR3 DNA, CDR3 protein. D genes are given only for firm matches. A row's size may be missing; if present it is once, few, many or a size class.

TRBJ1-5,TRBV19,-,-,17,TGTGCCAGTAGTATGTGGCAGGGAAGGAGAAGCAATCAGCCCCAGCATTTT,CASSMWQGRRSNQPQHF
TRBJ2-3,TRBV7-4,-,-,16,TGTGCCAGCTCGCAATGGGAGCGAGGTGAGACAGATACGCAGTATTTT,CASSQWERGETDTQYF
TRBJ2-1,TRBV11-3,-,-,12,TGTGCCAGCACCTCATACAGGGTAGAGCAGTTCTTC,CASTSYRVEQFF
TRBJ2-5,TRBV19,-,-,15,TGTGCCAGTAGTATAAGTTTGTCAGCCAGGGAGACCCAGTACTTC,CASSISLSARETQYF
TRBJ1-1,TRBV10-2,TRBD1,-,15,TGCGCCAGCACCGACCGGGACAGGGGTGGCACTGAAGCTTTCTTT,CASTDRDRGGTEAFF
TRBJ2-7,TRBV6-1,TRBD2,few,14,TGTGCCAGCAGTGAACTAGCGGGTTCCTACGAGCAGTACTTC,CASSELAGSYEQYF
TRBJ1-2,TRBV5-6,TRBD1,once,12,TGTGCCAGCACCCAGGGGGCCTATGGCTACACCTTC,CASTQGAYGYTF
TRBJ2-1,TRBV5-6,-,-,11,TGTGCCAGCGCGGCCCTAGAAGAGCAGTTCTTC,CASAALEEQFF
TRBJ2-7,TRBV11-2,TRBD2,-,16,TGTGCCAGCAGCTTAGCGGGGACTAGCGGGAGGGTCGAGCAGTACTTC,CASSLAGTSGRVEQYF
TRBJ1-1,TRBV4-3,-,-,15,TGCGCCAGCAGCCAAGATAGGGGGAGGAACACTGAAGCTTTCTTT,CASSQDRGRNTEAFF
TRBJ2-7,TRBV19,-,-,13,TGTGCCAGTAGTACGTCACAGGGAAACGAGCAGTACTTC,CASSTSQGNEQYF